This T cell receptor (beta chain) derives from a study of blood T cell repertoires in COVID-19. TCRdb's table, derived via immunoSEQ multiplex PCR, lists solely in-frame clones and lacks some. The sample includes roughly 150,000 clones, 76% of them seen just once. The sequenced material came from peripheral blood. This TCR derives from a woman of 80 years or more with acute or convalescent COVID-19.

The CDR3 DNA reads as TGTGCCAGCAGCGTAGGAGGTGATGGGGGAAACACCATATATTTT. It yields the protein CASSVGGDGGNTIYF. The V call is TRBV9, the J call TRBJ1-3; D uncertain. V dropped 0 bases and J dropped 4 bases, with 11 bases sitting between them. CDR3 size: 15 residues. Germline values: CDR1 SGDLS, CDR2 YYNGEE.